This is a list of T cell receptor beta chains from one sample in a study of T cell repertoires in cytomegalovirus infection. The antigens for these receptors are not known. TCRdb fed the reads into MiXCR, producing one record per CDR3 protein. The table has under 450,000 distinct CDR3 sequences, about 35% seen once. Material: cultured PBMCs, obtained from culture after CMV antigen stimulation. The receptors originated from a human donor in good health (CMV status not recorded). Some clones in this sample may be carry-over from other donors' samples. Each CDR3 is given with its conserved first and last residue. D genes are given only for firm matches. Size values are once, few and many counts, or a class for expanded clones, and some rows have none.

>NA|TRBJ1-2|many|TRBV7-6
CASSLIPGDGYTF
TGTGCCAGCAGCTTAATTCCAGGAGATGGCTACACCTTC
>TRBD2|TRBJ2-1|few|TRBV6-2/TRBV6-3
CASSFGTSGSHEQFF
TGTGCCAGCAGTTTCGGGACTAGCGGGAGCCATGAGCAGTTCTTC
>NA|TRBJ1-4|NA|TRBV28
CATHTPKDEIEKLFF
TGTGCCACCCACACACCGAAAGATGAGATTGAAAAACTGTTTTTT
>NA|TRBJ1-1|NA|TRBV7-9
CASSLVHGQRYTEAFF
TGTGCCAGCAGCTTAGTCCACGGACAGCGATACACTGAAGCTTTCTTT
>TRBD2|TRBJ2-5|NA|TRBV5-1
CASSRIGGGTQETQYF
TGCGCCAGCAGCCGAATCGGGGGAGGGACTCAAGAGACCCAGTACTTC
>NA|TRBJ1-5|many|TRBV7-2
CASSYFSNQPQHF
TGTGCCAGCAGCTACTTTAGCAATCAGCCCCAGCATTTT
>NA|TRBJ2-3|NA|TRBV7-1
CASSPSLGVADTQYF
TGTGCCAGCAGCCCGAGCCTCGGGGTTGCAGATACGCAGTATTTT
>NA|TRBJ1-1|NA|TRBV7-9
CASSLDRQMNTEAFF
TGTGCCAGCAGCTTAGATCGACAGATGAACACTGAAGCTTTCTTT
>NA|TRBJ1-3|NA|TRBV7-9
CASSLLDSFSGNTIYF
TGTGCCAGCAGCTTATTGGACAGCTTCTCTGGAAACACCATATATTTT
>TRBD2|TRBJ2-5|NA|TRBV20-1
CSARGAGRAGGVETQYF
TGCAGTGCTAGAGGTGCAGGGCGGGCGGGAGGAGTGGAGACCCAGTACTTC
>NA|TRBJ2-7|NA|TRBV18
CASSPPGDQTSVQYF
TGTGCCAGCTCACCTCCGGGTGACCAGACGAGTGTGCAGTACTTC
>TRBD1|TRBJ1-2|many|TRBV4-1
CASRSTGQGAKGYTF
TGCGCCAGCAGATCGACGGGACAGGGGGCGAAGGGCTACACCTTC
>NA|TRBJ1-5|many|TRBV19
CASSIISQPQHF
TGTGCCAGTAGTATAATCTCTCAGCCCCAGCATTTT
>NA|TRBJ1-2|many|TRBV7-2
CASSLVSSSQANYGYTF
TGTGCCAGCAGCTTAGTTAGCTCGAGTCAAGCTAACTATGGCTACACCTTC
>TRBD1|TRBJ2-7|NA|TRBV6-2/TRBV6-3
CASSPGTGIEQYF
TGTGCCAGCTCTCCGGGGACAGGGATCGAGCAGTACTTC
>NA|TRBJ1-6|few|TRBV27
CASSIRDRLSPLHF
TGTGCCAGCAGTATCCGGGACCGTCTTTCCCCCCTCCACTTT
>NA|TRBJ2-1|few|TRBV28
CASSLWASNEQFF
TGTGCCAGCAGTTTATGGGCTAGCAATGAGCAGTTCTTC